This TCR beta chain was obtained from a study of CXCR3-negative and CXCR3-positive naive CD8 T cells. Overall study findings and caveats: In both naive subsets diversity was comparably high, whereas memory CD8+ cells showed much lower diversity.

5' RACE that incorporated UMI labels was used to prepare the TRB cDNA libraries. No DNA is given; TCRdb re-called the 5' RACE reads and lists each CDR3 protein once. Here the sample table reports about 56,000 distinct CDR3 sequences. As for this clonotype: What it binds is unknown.

This TCR was sampled from a human donor in good health. Some clones in this sample may be carry-over from other donors' samples. Input material: memory CD8+ T cells from blood.

The CDR3 protein is CASSQGRGTLAFF. The chain carries TRBV4-3 and TRBJ1-1; TCRdb returns TRBD1, unconfirmable since there is no DNA. The CDR3 extends over 13 amino acids. From germline, CDR1 is LGHNA and CDR2 YSLEER.